This TCR beta chain was observed in a study of OX40 agonist ivuxolimab in advanced cancers. Study context: An agonistic human IgG2 monoclonal antibody against OX40 (CD134) was given. Every 2 weeks, patients got intravenous ivuxolimab at one of six dose levels (0.01-10 mg/kg). Patients undergoing dose escalation presented with hepatocellular carcinoma, melanoma, renal cell or head and neck cancer.

The data were produced by immunoSEQ multiplex PCR, yet TCRdb's version contains in-frame clones alone and is incomplete. The sample carries some 83,000 clones, roughly 80% recorded once. Exclusion applied to patients with autoimmune disease history or systemic immunosuppression. The CDR3 is 13 amino acids. V was trimmed by 4 bases and J by 8 bases, leaving 14 bases between them. CDR1 is SGHVS, CDR2 FQNEAQ, per germline. The source is an adult with an advanced solid tumor such as melanoma, head and neck, liver or kidney cancer. The sample was CD4+ or CD8+ T cells sorted from blood, taken in a trial of the OX40 agonist ivuxolimab. The chain employs TRBV7-8 and TRBJ1-2, with D possibly TRBD1 on 5 matching bases. CDR3 coding DNA: TGTGCCAGCAGCTGGCTGACAGCTGGCGGCTACACCTTC. Its protein is CASSWLTAGGYTF.